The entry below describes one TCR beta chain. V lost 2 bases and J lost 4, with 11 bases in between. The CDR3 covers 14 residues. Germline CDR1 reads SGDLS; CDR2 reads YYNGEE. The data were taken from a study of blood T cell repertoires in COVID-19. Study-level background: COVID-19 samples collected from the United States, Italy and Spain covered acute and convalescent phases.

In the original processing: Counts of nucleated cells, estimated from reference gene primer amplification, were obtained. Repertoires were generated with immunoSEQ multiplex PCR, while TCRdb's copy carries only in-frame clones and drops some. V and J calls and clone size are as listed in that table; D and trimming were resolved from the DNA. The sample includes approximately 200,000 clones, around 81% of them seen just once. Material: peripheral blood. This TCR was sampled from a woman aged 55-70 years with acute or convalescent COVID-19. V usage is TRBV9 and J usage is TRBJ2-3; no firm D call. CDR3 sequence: CASSVALGPDTQYF. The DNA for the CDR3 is TGTGCCAGCAGCGTGGCTCTAGGCCCAGATACGCAGTATTTT.